These 6 T cell receptor beta chains came from one sample sequenced in a study of T cell responses to AZD1222 COVID-19 vaccine. The method was immunoSEQ multiplex PCR; TCRdb's version includes in-frame clones alone and lacks a portion of them. The sample carries about 150,000 clones, 85% recorded once. The source material was peripheral blood, sampled 28 days after the second dose of the MenACWY control vaccine. Every receptor here comes from an adult who received the MenACWY meningococcal vaccine as a control.

The V and J genes are TRBV5-1 and TRBJ1-1; no firm D call. V lost 4 bases to trimming and J lost 3 bases, with 13 bases between them. The CDR3 is 14 amino acids. Germline V gene data show CDR1 as SGHRS and CDR2 as YFSETQ. The CDR3, as DNA: TGCGCCAGCAGCGGAGCGGTGAGGGACACTGAAGCTTTCTTT. Protein product: CASSGAVRDTEAFF.

The chain couples TRBV5-1 to TRBJ1-1; maybe TRBD1 (5 bases). This CDR3 comprises 14 residues. V was shortened by 3 bases and J by 4 bases, with 13 bases between the two germline ends. Germline V gene data show CDR1 as SGHRS and CDR2 as YFSETQ. This CDR3 is CASSSAGLGTEAFF. The CDR3 DNA reads as TGCGCCAGCAGCTCGGCAGGGCTGGGCACTGAAGCTTTCTTT. Full variable domain (missing parts from reference TRBV5-1 and TRBJ1-1): KAGVTQTPRYLIKTRGQQVTLSCSPISGHRSVSWYQQTPGQGLQFLFEYFSETQRNKGNFPGRFSGRQFSNSRSEMNVSTLELGDSALYLCASSSAGLGTEAFFGQGTRLTVV.

This chain connects TRBV9 to TRBJ1-2; D not resolved. The germline V and J ends were trimmed by 0 bases and 4 bases, with 10 bases remaining between them. The CDR3 has 14 amino acids. CDR1 and CDR2 (germline): SGDLS, YYNGEE. As DNA, the CDR3 is TGTGCCAGCAGCGTAGATGGTGGGTCCTATGGCTACACCTTC. This gives the protein CASSVDGGSYGYTF.

This clone was found once. The V and J genes are TRBV11-1 and TRBJ2-3; weak D call: TRBD2 (5 bases). The CDR3 is made up of 16 amino acids. V lost 1 base and J lost 8, with 19 bases in between. Germline V lookup: CDR1 SGHAT, CDR2 FQDESV (reference sequence). CDR3 residues: CASSLEEAPSTGTQYF. The CDR3, as DNA: TGTGCCAGCAGCTTAGAGGAGGCTCCTTCTACGGGTACGCAGTATTTT.

The rearrangement joins TRBV9 to TRBJ2-1; D remains unclear. The ends were cut back, 0 bases at V and 8 bases at J, with 9 bases in the middle. The CDR3 runs to 13 residues. Germline V CDR1 and CDR2: SGDLS, YYNGEE. The CDR3 DNA sequence: TGTGCCAGCAGCGTAGGGGGTTCCGATGAGCAGTTCTTC. It yields the protein CASSVGGSDEQFF.

The chain has TRBV9 and TRBJ2-2; the match to TRBD1 covers 9 bases. The germline V gene encodes CDR1 SGDLS and CDR2 YYNGEE. CDR3 length equals 16 residues. Trimming removed 3 bases from V and 6 bases from J; junction bases left unmatched: 9. The CDR3 nucleotides read TGTGCCAGCAGCGCCACCGGGACAGGGTACGCCGGGGAGCTGTTTTTT. The encoded protein is CASSATGTGYAGELFF.